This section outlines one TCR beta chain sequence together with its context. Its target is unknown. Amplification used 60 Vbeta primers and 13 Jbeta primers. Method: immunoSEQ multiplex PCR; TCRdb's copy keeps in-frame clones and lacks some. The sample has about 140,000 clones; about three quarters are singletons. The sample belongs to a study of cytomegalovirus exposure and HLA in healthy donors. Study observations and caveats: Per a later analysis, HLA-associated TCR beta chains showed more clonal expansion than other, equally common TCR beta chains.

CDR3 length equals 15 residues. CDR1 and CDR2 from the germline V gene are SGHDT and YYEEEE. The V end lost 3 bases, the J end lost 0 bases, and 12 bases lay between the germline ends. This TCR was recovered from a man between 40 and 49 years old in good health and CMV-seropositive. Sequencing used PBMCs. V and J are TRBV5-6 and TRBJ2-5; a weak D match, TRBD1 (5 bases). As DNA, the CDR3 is TGTGCCAGCAGCTCTCCGACAGAGTACCAAGAGACCCAGTACTTC. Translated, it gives CASSSPTEYQETQYF.